These 21 T cell receptor beta chains share one sample of origin, sequenced in a study of blood T cell repertoires in COVID-19. Only in-frame clones appear in the TCRdb table, and some are missing; sequencing was by immunoSEQ multiplex PCR. Of some 200,000 clones in the sample, around four fifths are singletons; the top ten hold roughly 5.1%. The sequenced sample was peripheral blood. The receptors originated from a woman aged 65 to 85 with COVID-19, enrolled during active disease.

The chain uses TRBV27 and TRBJ1-1; no firm D call. This CDR3 is built from 16 residues. The ends were cut back, 1 base at V and 1 base at J, with 13 bases in the middle. Germline V gives CDR1 MNHEY, CDR2 SMNVEV (reference sequence). CDR3: CASSLYYGIENTEAFF. The CDR3 DNA follows: TGTGCCAGCAGTTTATATTACGGGATTGAGAACACTGAAGCTTTCTTT.

The rearrangement uses TRBV28 and TRBJ1-5, with TRBD1 matching over 9 bases. There are 14 residues in the CDR3. Per the germline V gene, CDR1 is MDHEN and CDR2 is SYDVKM. The junction had 3 bases not matched to a gene; V was cut back by 6 bases and J by 3 bases. CDR3 loop: CASSGTGSNQPQHF. The CDR3 DNA reads TGTGCCAGCAGCGGGACAGGGTCCAATCAGCCCCAGCATTTT.

CDR3 sequence (DNA): TGTGCCAGCAGCTTGGCCTTAGGAGAACTAGCCAAAAACATTCAGTACTTC. This encodes CASSLALGELAKNIQYF. The chain employs TRBV5-8 and TRBJ2-4; D is undetermined. Trimming pared 0 bases from V and 0 bases from J, leaving 13 bases between. The CDR3 runs 17 residues. Germline V lookup: CDR1 SGHTS, CDR2 YDEGEE.

In its sample, this clone was seen once. The chain uses TRBV4-1 and TRBJ1-5, with a weak D call TRBD1 (6 bases). Germline V gene sequence: CDR1 MGHRA, CDR2 YSYEKL. Trimming took off 4 bases at V and 0 bases at J, with 16 bases between the two ends. This CDR3 has 17 residues. Here the CDR3 DNA reads TGCGCCAGCAGCCCCCATCCCGACAGGCTTAGCAATCAGCCCCAGCATTTT. This translates into CASSPHPDRLSNQPQHF.

The chain uses TRBV18 and TRBJ2-7; 7 nucleotides match TRBD1. Germline CDR1 and CDR2: KGHSH and LQKENI. The trim removed 5 bases at V and 3 bases at J, leaving 7 bases unmatched. This CDR3 is 14 amino acids long. CDR3 protein: CASSYGTANYEQYF. CDR3 DNA sequence: TGTGCCAGCTCATACGGGACAGCCAACTACGAGCAGTACTTC.

This chain links TRBV6-2 or TRBV6-3 with TRBJ2-5; a weak D match, TRBD2 (5 bases). CDR1 and CDR2 from the germline V gene are MNHEY and SVGEGT. The V gene lost 6 bases and the J gene lost 6 bases, with 23 bases spanning the gap. The CDR3 consists of 16 residues. The CDR3 sequence: CASSAALVSLRKTQYF. The CDR3 coding sequence is TGTGCCAGCAGCGCCGCACTAGTTTCCCTCCGAAAGACCCAGTACTTC.

J is TRBJ2-7 and V is TRBV3-1 (or the pseudogene TRBV3-2); D unresolved. Trimming cost V 2 bases and J 2 bases, with 13 bases left between them. Per germline, CDR1 LGHDT and CDR2 YNNKEL (reference sequence). The CDR3 runs to 15 residues. The CDR3 DNA reads as TGTGCCAGCAGCCAATTACAGTATTGGGCCTACGAGCAGTACTTC. Residues: CASSQLQYWAYEQYF.

The J gene is TRBJ2-1, the V gene TRBV6-4; 12 nucleotides line up with TRBD2. The CDR3 has 15 residues. Trimming removed 8 bases from V and 8 bases from J; junction bases left unmatched: 10. Germline values: CDR1 MRHNA, CDR2 SNTAGT. CDR3 in amino acids: CASRQTSGRTYEQFF. In DNA form, the CDR3 reads TGTGCCAGCCGACAGACTAGCGGGAGAACCTATGAGCAGTTCTTC.

The chain links TRBV5-4 to TRBJ2-7; 9 positions agree with TRBD1. The junction had 5 bases not matched to a gene; V was cut back by 2 bases and J by 2 bases. The CDR3 consists of 15 residues. CDR1 is SGHNT, CDR2 YYREEE, per germline (reference sequence). Here the CDR3 DNA reads TGTGCCAGCAGCTTTTATCGGACAGGGGCCTACGAGCAGTACTTC. Translating gives CASSFYRTGAYEQYF.

This chain joins TRBV5-1 and TRBJ2-2; no reliable D call. The CDR3 totals 14 residues. Germline V gene sequence: CDR1 SGHRS, CDR2 YFSETQ. Deletions cut 0 bases from V and 2 bases from J, with 5 bases between. CDR3 DNA: TGCGCCAGCAGCTTGGCGACTAACACCGGGGAGCTGTTTTTT. Its protein is CASSLATNTGELFF.

This clone was detected once. The chain couples TRBV19 to TRBJ1-2; TRBD1 matches at 7 bases. V trimming: 10 bases; J trimming: 2 bases; junction bases outside the gene matches: 13. Germline loops: CDR1 LNHDA, CDR2 SQIVND (reference sequence). The CDR3 loop spans 15 amino acids. The CDR3 DNA is TGTGCCACAGGGGTTGGCGGGACAGTGAACTATGGCTACACCTTC. Translation gives CATGVGGTVNYGYTF.

V is TRBV19 and J is TRBJ2-7; the match to TRBD2 covers 10 bases. Germline loops: CDR1 LNHDA, CDR2 SQIVND (reference sequence). The CDR3 has 15 residues. Germline trimming cut 6 bases from V and 4 bases from J; bases unmatched to any gene: 9. CDR3 region: CASRRAGGAIYEQYF. The DNA of the CDR3 is TGTGCCAGTAGGCGAGCGGGAGGGGCCATATACGAGCAGTACTTC.

The chain couples TRBV28 to TRBJ1-1; TRBD1 agrees at 8 bases. Germline V gene lookup returns CDR1 MDHEN and CDR2 SYDVKM. This CDR3 contains 16 residues. V shed 6 bases, J shed 1 base, and the junction held 10 bases outside the gene matches. This chain's CDR3 is CASRPLDGQGNTEAFF. Here the CDR3 DNA reads TGTGCCAGCAGACCCCTCGACGGACAGGGGAACACTGAAGCTTTCTTT.

The V call is TRBV5-4, the J call TRBJ1-4, with TRBD1 matching 7 bases. Germline CDR1 is SGHNT and CDR2 is YYREEE (reference sequence). The V and J ends lost 0 bases and 0 bases, in that order; junction bases with no gene match: 5. The CDR3 has 17 amino acids. The CDR3 loop is CASSLGQGGSTNEKLFF. The CDR3 DNA reads as TGTGCCAGCAGCTTGGGTCAGGGGGGTTCAACTAATGAAAAACTGTTTTTT.

The gene calls are TRBV7-9 and TRBJ2-7; 8 bases align to TRBD1. V lost 3 bases to trimming and J lost 6 bases; unmatched junction nucleotides: 7. The V gene's germline CDR1 is SEHNR and CDR2 FQNEAQ (reference sequence). The CDR3 length is 14 residues. The chain's CDR3 is CASSFRDRFSEQYF. CDR3 bases: TGTGCCAGCAGCTTTCGGGACAGGTTTTCCGAGCAGTACTTC.

The chain has TRBV2 and TRBJ1-2; the match to TRBD1 covers 8 bases. The J segment lost 7 bases and the V segment lost 2 bases, leaving 9 bases of the junction unmatched. Per the germline V gene, CDR1 is SNHLY and CDR2 is FYNNEI. The CDR3 is 15 residues long. As DNA, the CDR3 is TGTGCCAGCAGTGAACGTCAGGGGGCATTAGGTGGCTACACCTTC. Protein product: CASSERQGALGGYTF.

The rearrangement uses TRBV12-5 and TRBJ2-1; 8 bases fit TRBD2. CDR3 length equals 16 residues. V was pared by 2 bases and J by 7 bases, with 10 bases of the junction left unmatched. The germline V gene encodes CDR1 LGHNT and CDR2 FRNRAP. The CDR3: CASGLNWAGGSNEQFF. CDR3 nucleotide sequence: TGTGCTAGTGGTTTGAATTGGGCGGGAGGATCTAATGAGCAGTTCTTC.

The genes are TRBV28 and TRBJ1-5; TRBD1 is a possible D gene (5 bases). The V gene's germline CDR1 is MDHEN and CDR2 SYDVKM. Trimming pared 5 bases from V and 0 bases from J, leaving 11 bases between. This CDR3 is 15 amino acids long. In nucleotides, the CDR3 is TGTGCCAGCAGTGTGACAGATTATAGCAATCAGCCCCAGCATTTT. Encoded protein: CASSVTDYSNQPQHF.

The chain has TRBV18 and TRBJ2-3, with D maybe TRBD1 (6 bases). CDR1 is KGHSH, CDR2 LQKENI, per germline. The length of the CDR3 is 12 residues. Trimming removed 6 bases from V and 14 bases from J, with 18 bases in between. DNA for the CDR3: TGTGCCAGCTCGCGACAGGATTCCACGACGTATTTT. Protein sequence: CASSRQDSTTYF.

The V call is TRBV18, the J call TRBJ2-7; 9 bases are a match to TRBD1. V was pared by 6 bases and J by 1 base, with 1 base of the junction left unmatched. CDR1 is KGHSH and CDR2 is LQKENI in the germline V gene. The CDR3 contains 13 residues. The CDR3 region has the DNA TGTGCCAGCTCTGGACAGGGGTCCTACGAGCAGTACTTC. Amino acids: CASSGQGSYEQYF.

This sequence joins TRBV24-1 and TRBJ2-1; 9 bases align to TRBD2. V dropped 6 bases and J dropped 7; count of bases not matched to a gene: 6. Germline CDR1 KGHDR, CDR2 SFDVKD. The CDR3 has 14 residues. The CDR3 reads CATSSLSGSNEQFF. Here the CDR3 DNA reads TGTGCCACCAGTTCACTTAGCGGGAGTAATGAGCAGTTCTTC.